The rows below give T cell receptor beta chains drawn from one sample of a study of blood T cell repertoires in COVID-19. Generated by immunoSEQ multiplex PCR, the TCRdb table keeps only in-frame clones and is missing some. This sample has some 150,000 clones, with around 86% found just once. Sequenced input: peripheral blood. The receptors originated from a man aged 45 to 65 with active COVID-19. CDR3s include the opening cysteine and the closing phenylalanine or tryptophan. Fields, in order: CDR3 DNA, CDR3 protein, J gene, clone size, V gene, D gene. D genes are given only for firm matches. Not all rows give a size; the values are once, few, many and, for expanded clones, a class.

cdr3_nt: TGTGCCTGGGCCCATAGCGGTGCTAAGAGACCCCAGTACTTC; cdr3_aa: CAWAHSGAKRPQYF; j_call: TRBJ2-5; clone_size: many; v_call: TRBV30; d_call: NA
cdr3_nt: TGCGCCAGCAGCCAAGACGAGGCCACAGATACGCAGTATTTT; cdr3_aa: CASSQDEATDTQYF; j_call: TRBJ2-3; clone_size: NA; v_call: TRBV4-1; d_call: NA
cdr3_nt: TGTGCCAGCAGCCTCGACAGGGGGCTCACCTATGGCTACACCTTC; cdr3_aa: CASSLDRGLTYGYTF; j_call: TRBJ1-2; clone_size: NA; v_call: TRBV4-2; d_call: TRBD1
cdr3_nt: TGTGCCAGCAGCTTAGGCAGGGCGAATGAGCAGTTCTTC; cdr3_aa: CASSLGRANEQFF; j_call: TRBJ2-1; clone_size: few; v_call: TRBV11-3; d_call: NA
cdr3_nt: TGCGCCAGCAGCCAAGATCCCCCCTCCGAGCAGTACTTC; cdr3_aa: CASSQDPPSEQYF; j_call: TRBJ2-7; clone_size: NA; v_call: TRBV4-3; d_call: NA
cdr3_nt: TGTGCCAGCAGCTCGGTCGGCTATGGCTACACCTTC; cdr3_aa: CASSSVGYGYTF; j_call: TRBJ1-2; clone_size: NA; v_call: TRBV7-9; d_call: NA
cdr3_nt: TGTGCCAGCAGTTATGAGGGGGCATGGGAGACCCAGTACTTC; cdr3_aa: CASSYEGAWETQYF; j_call: TRBJ2-5; clone_size: NA; v_call: TRBV6-5; d_call: TRBD1
cdr3_nt: TGTGCCAGCAGTGACCGTCTCTATGGCTACACCTTC; cdr3_aa: CASSDRLYGYTF; j_call: TRBJ1-2; clone_size: NA; v_call: TRBV25-1; d_call: NA
cdr3_nt: TGCGCCAGCAGCCATGGAGGGGCAGTCAGCAGAGCAGATACGCAGTATTTT; cdr3_aa: CASSHGGAVSRADTQYF; j_call: TRBJ2-3; clone_size: NA; v_call: TRBV4-1; d_call: NA
cdr3_nt: TGTGCCAGTAGGGGGACAGGGCTTGGGAATCAGCCCCAGCATTTT; cdr3_aa: CASRGTGLGNQPQHF; j_call: TRBJ1-5; clone_size: NA; v_call: TRBV19; d_call: TRBD1
cdr3_nt: TGTGCCAGCAGAGGGGAAGCAAGCGGGGAGCTGTTTTTT; cdr3_aa: CASRGEASGELFF; j_call: TRBJ2-2; clone_size: NA; v_call: TRBV3-1/TRBV3-2; d_call: NA
cdr3_nt: TGTGCCAGCAGTTGGGGGCCTCAAGGCCCTTCACCCCTCCACTTT; cdr3_aa: CASSWGPQGPSPLHF; j_call: TRBJ1-6; clone_size: NA; v_call: TRBV5-6; d_call: NA
cdr3_nt: TGCGCCAGCAGCTTTGGACAGGAGAGGCTCTCTGGAAACACCATATATTTT; cdr3_aa: CASSFGQERLSGNTIYF; j_call: TRBJ1-3; clone_size: NA; v_call: TRBV5-1; d_call: TRBD1
cdr3_nt: TGCGCCAGCAGTCTACAATCCTTAGCAACTGGAAACACCATATATTTT; cdr3_aa: CASSLQSLATGNTIYF; j_call: TRBJ1-3; clone_size: NA; v_call: TRBV5-1; d_call: NA
cdr3_nt: TGCAGTGCTAGTGGGACAGAGAACACTGAAGCTTTCTTT; cdr3_aa: CSASGTENTEAFF; j_call: TRBJ1-1; clone_size: once; v_call: TRBV20-1; d_call: TRBD1
cdr3_nt: TGTGCCATCAGTCCCCTTTCCGACACCGGGGAGCTGTTTTTT; cdr3_aa: CAISPLSDTGELFF; j_call: TRBJ2-2; clone_size: NA; v_call: TRBV10-3; d_call: NA
cdr3_nt: TGTGCCAGCAGCCAAGAGGAAAGGGGGAATTCACCCCTCCACTTT; cdr3_aa: CASSQEERGNSPLHF; j_call: TRBJ1-6; clone_size: few; v_call: TRBV4-2; d_call: NA
cdr3_nt: TGTGCCAGCAGCCCACGACAGGGGGAGACCCAGTACTTC; cdr3_aa: CASSPRQGETQYF; j_call: TRBJ2-5; clone_size: NA; v_call: TRBV9; d_call: TRBD1
cdr3_nt: TGTGCCAGCAGCTTAAAGGGACAGGGGGCCGAGGAGCTGTTTTTT; cdr3_aa: CASSLKGQGAEELFF; j_call: TRBJ2-2; clone_size: NA; v_call: TRBV7-3; d_call: TRBD1
cdr3_nt: TGTGCCAGCAGAGCTAGGGGGCGTAGCGTTCAGCCCCAGCATTTT; cdr3_aa: CASRARGRSVQPQHF; j_call: TRBJ1-5; clone_size: NA; v_call: TRBV28; d_call: TRBD1
cdr3_nt: TGTGCCAGCAGCCCGGGGGGTGGTGACGAGCAGTACTTC; cdr3_aa: CASSPGGGDEQYF; j_call: TRBJ2-7; clone_size: NA; v_call: TRBV11-2; d_call: TRBD2
cdr3_nt: TGTGCCAGCAGCCAGAGAGCCGGACTACCTGAGACCCAGTACTTC; cdr3_aa: CASSQRAGLPETQYF; j_call: TRBJ2-5; clone_size: NA; v_call: TRBV9; d_call: NA
cdr3_nt: TGTGCCAGCAGCCAAGAGGCGGGACAGGCCTATCAGCCCCAGCATTTT; cdr3_aa: CASSQEAGQAYQPQHF; j_call: TRBJ1-5; clone_size: few; v_call: TRBV4-2; d_call: TRBD1
cdr3_nt: TGTGCCAGCAGTTACCGTGACAGCCAAGAGACCCAGTACTTC; cdr3_aa: CASSYRDSQETQYF; j_call: TRBJ2-5; clone_size: NA; v_call: TRBV6-2/TRBV6-3; d_call: NA
cdr3_nt: TGTGCCATCAGTGACCCAAGGGGGGGGGCCGGGAATGAGCAGTTCTTC; cdr3_aa: CAISDPRGGAGNEQFF; j_call: TRBJ2-1; clone_size: NA; v_call: TRBV10-3; d_call: NA
cdr3_nt: TGTGCCAGCAGCTTTTTATCCAGGGACTATGGCTACACCTTC; cdr3_aa: CASSFLSRDYGYTF; j_call: TRBJ1-2; clone_size: NA; v_call: TRBV5-4; d_call: NA
cdr3_nt: TGTGCCAGCAGCTTAACACCAGGGGGGTACGAGCAGTACTTC; cdr3_aa: CASSLTPGGYEQYF; j_call: TRBJ2-7; clone_size: NA; v_call: TRBV7-2; d_call: NA
cdr3_nt: TGCGCCAGCAGCTTGGCCCTGACAGGACAGAATGAAAAACTGTTTTTT; cdr3_aa: CASSLALTGQNEKLFF; j_call: TRBJ1-4; clone_size: NA; v_call: TRBV5-1; d_call: NA
cdr3_nt: TGCGCCAGCAGCTTGGGGGGTTCCGGGATGAATAATGAAAAACTGTTTTTT; cdr3_aa: CASSLGGSGMNNEKLFF; j_call: TRBJ1-4; clone_size: few; v_call: TRBV5-1; d_call: NA
cdr3_nt: TGTGCCAGCAGCTTTCGCACGGGGGTTCCCGGAGATACGCAGTATTTT; cdr3_aa: CASSFRTGVPGDTQYF; j_call: TRBJ2-3; clone_size: NA; v_call: TRBV7-8; d_call: NA
cdr3_nt: TGCGCCAGCAGCTTCGAGCGGGGGTCCCCCTACGAGCAGTACTTC; cdr3_aa: CASSFERGSPYEQYF; j_call: TRBJ2-7; clone_size: NA; v_call: TRBV5-1; d_call: TRBD2
cdr3_nt: TGTGCCAGCAGCGGGCCCGGGACAGGGGGAGGGCAGTACTTC; cdr3_aa: CASSGPGTGGGQYF; j_call: TRBJ2-7; clone_size: NA; v_call: TRBV11-2; d_call: TRBD1
cdr3_nt: TGTGCCAGCAGCGTAGGGGACAGAATGAACACTGAAGCTTTCTTT; cdr3_aa: CASSVGDRMNTEAFF; j_call: TRBJ1-1; clone_size: NA; v_call: TRBV9; d_call: TRBD1
cdr3_nt: TGTGCCTGGCAGACAATGGGCAACACTGAAGCTTTCTTT; cdr3_aa: CAWQTMGNTEAFF; j_call: TRBJ1-1; clone_size: NA; v_call: TRBV30; d_call: NA
cdr3_nt: TGTGCCAGCAGTGAGGGTCCTTCACGGGATTCACCCCTCCACTTT; cdr3_aa: CASSEGPSRDSPLHF; j_call: TRBJ1-6; clone_size: few; v_call: TRBV6-1; d_call: NA
cdr3_nt: TGTGCCAGCAGCTTAAGAGGGCTGAACACTGAAGCTTTCTTT; cdr3_aa: CASSLRGLNTEAFF; j_call: TRBJ1-1; clone_size: NA; v_call: TRBV7-2; d_call: NA
cdr3_nt: TGTGCCTGGGAGAGAAACTATGGCTACACCTTC; cdr3_aa: CAWERNYGYTF; j_call: TRBJ1-2; clone_size: few; v_call: TRBV30; d_call: NA
cdr3_nt: TGCGCCAGCAGCCCTCGACAGGGACGGACTGAAGCTTTCTTT; cdr3_aa: CASSPRQGRTEAFF; j_call: TRBJ1-1; clone_size: NA; v_call: TRBV4-1; d_call: TRBD1
cdr3_nt: TGTGCCAGCAGTTACGCGGCGGTTCACCAAGAGACCCAGTACTTC; cdr3_aa: CASSYAAVHQETQYF; j_call: TRBJ2-5; clone_size: NA; v_call: TRBV6-6; d_call: NA
cdr3_nt: TGTGCCAGCAGCCCAGGTCTGCGGGGGGTAACAGATACGCAGTATTTT; cdr3_aa: CASSPGLRGVTDTQYF; j_call: TRBJ2-3; clone_size: NA; v_call: TRBV7-3; d_call: TRBD2
cdr3_nt: TGTGCCAGCAGCCAGCGTCCCTACGAGCAGTACTTC; cdr3_aa: CASSQRPYEQYF; j_call: TRBJ2-7; clone_size: NA; v_call: TRBV7-2; d_call: NA
cdr3_nt: TGTGCCTGGGGTCGGACATCGTACGAGCAGTACTTC; cdr3_aa: CAWGRTSYEQYF; j_call: TRBJ2-7; clone_size: NA; v_call: TRBV30; d_call: NA
cdr3_nt: TGTGCCAGCAGCTTGCACTCCTACAATGAGCAGTTCTTC; cdr3_aa: CASSLHSYNEQFF; j_call: TRBJ2-1; clone_size: NA; v_call: TRBV5-8; d_call: NA
cdr3_nt: TGTGCCAGCAGCTTAACCCCAGGGTCCCTCGGGGAGCTGTTTTTT; cdr3_aa: CASSLTPGSLGELFF; j_call: TRBJ2-2; clone_size: NA; v_call: TRBV7-2; d_call: NA
cdr3_nt: TGTGCCAGCCGACAGGGGAATTCACCCCTCCACTTT; cdr3_aa: CASRQGNSPLHF; j_call: TRBJ1-6; clone_size: NA; v_call: TRBV27; d_call: TRBD1
cdr3_nt: TGTGCCAGCAACCTAGCGGGGGGGCCAAACAATGAGCAGTTCTTC; cdr3_aa: CASNLAGGPNNEQFF; j_call: TRBJ2-1; clone_size: once; v_call: TRBV9; d_call: TRBD2
cdr3_nt: TGTGCCAGCTCACCCCGACAGGGGTCCGGAGATACGCAGTATTTT; cdr3_aa: CASSPRQGSGDTQYF; j_call: TRBJ2-3; clone_size: NA; v_call: TRBV18; d_call: TRBD1
cdr3_nt: TGTGCCAGCGCGACTCGGGAGACCCAGTACTTC; cdr3_aa: CASATRETQYF; j_call: TRBJ2-5; clone_size: NA; v_call: TRBV6-5; d_call: NA